The 10 T cell receptor beta chains reported below all come from one sample, sequenced in a study of blood T cell repertoires in COVID-19. Profiled with immunoSEQ multiplex PCR; TCRdb holds only in-frame clones, not every one. The sample includes 250,000 to 350,000 clones, around 87% seen only once; the top ten take around 8%. Sequencing input: peripheral blood. The origin of the receptors is a woman in her forties or fifties who had recovered from COVID-19.

The V and J genes are TRBV19 and TRBJ1-3, with 10 bases identical to TRBD1. The CDR3 loop spans 15 amino acids. Germline loops: CDR1 LNHDA, CDR2 SQIVND (reference sequence). V was clipped by 3 bases and J by 4 bases; unmatched bases: 3. The CDR3: CASSMGQGMGNTIYF. For the CDR3, the DNA is TGTGCCAGTAGTATGGGACAGGGGATGGGAAACACCATATATTTT.

The genes are TRBV6-5 and TRBJ2-1; D is possibly TRBD1 or TRBD2 (7 bases each). The V gene's germline CDR1 is MNHEY and CDR2 SVGAGI. Trimming stripped 10 bases from V and 2 bases from J, with 12 bases between. This CDR3 has 13 amino acids. The CDR3: CATRGGTYNEQFF. The DNA of the CDR3 is TGTGCCACCAGGGGGGGAACCTACAATGAGCAGTTCTTC.

The chain employs TRBV18 and TRBJ2-1; 10 bases are a match to TRBD2. The CDR3 has 15 residues. Germline V gene lookup returns CDR1 KGHSH and CDR2 LQKENI. Trimming took 2 bases from V and 14 from J; bases not matched to a gene: 12. CDR3 protein: CASSPGSGRVPEEFF. As DNA, the CDR3 is TGTGCCAGCTCACCAGGGAGCGGGAGGGTCCCCGAGGAGTTCTTC.

The chain is built from TRBV3-1 (or the pseudogene TRBV3-2) and TRBJ2-4; 8 bases line up with TRBD1. The V segment lost 4 bases and the J segment 5 bases; nucleotides outside the gene matches: 7. Germline V gene data show CDR1 as LGHDT and CDR2 as YNNKEL (reference sequence). The CDR3 extends over 15 amino acids. CDR3 protein: CASSLGQVPQNIQYF. The CDR3 region has the DNA TGTGCCAGCAGCCTGGGACAGGTCCCCCAAAACATTCAGTACTTC.

The chain couples TRBV2 to TRBJ2-7, with TRBD2 matching over 7 bases. The V gene end was trimmed by 8 bases and the J gene end by 3 bases; junction bases not matched to a gene: 10. The CDR3 covers 14 residues. Germline V gene data show CDR1 as SNHLY and CDR2 as FYNNEI. DNA for the CDR3: TGTGCCAGCCATCCTAGCGGACCCCGCTACGAGCAGTACTTC. This gives the protein CASHPSGPRYEQYF.

The CDR3 nucleotides read TGTGCCTGGAGGTTTCCAGAACTGAACACTGAAGCTTTCTTT. This sequence encodes CAWRFPELNTEAFF. The V and J genes are TRBV30 and TRBJ1-1; no firm D call. CDR3 size: 14 residues. Trimming left V 3 bases short and J 0 bases short, with 11 bases between. Germline CDR1 reads GTSNPN; CDR2 reads SVGIG (reference sequence).

J is TRBJ2-3 and V is TRBV3-1 (or the pseudogene TRBV3-2); TRBD2 matches at 10 bases. The germline CDR1 and CDR2 sequences are LGHDT and YNNKEL (reference sequence). The CDR3 is 14 amino acids. V gave up 9 bases and J gave up 1 base; unmatched junction bases: 4. The CDR3 loop is CASSGGIGTDTQYF. DNA for the CDR3: TGTGCCAGTAGCGGGGGGATCGGCACAGATACGCAGTATTTT.

The table lists this clone with a count of one. The V and J genes are TRBV11-3 and TRBJ2-3; 11 bases map to TRBD2. Germline values: CDR1 SGHNT, CDR2 YENEEA. V gave up 5 bases and J gave up 3 bases; unmatched junction bases: 10. The CDR3 has 17 amino acids. The CDR3 nucleotides read TGTGCCAGCAGCCCGTCTGCCGGGACTAGCGGTACAGATACGCAGTATTTT. Translating gives CASSPSAGTSGTDTQYF.

The chain has TRBV28 and TRBJ2-2; tentatively, D is TRBD2 (5 bases). The CDR3 contains 15 residues. Germline V CDR1 and CDR2: MDHEN, SYDVKM. Trimming took off 3 bases at V and 2 bases at J, with 10 bases between the two ends. The CDR3 protein is CASSFKRANTGELFF. The CDR3 coding sequence is TGTGCCAGCAGTTTTAAGAGGGCCAACACCGGGGAGCTGTTTTTT.

The chain couples TRBV4-3 to TRBJ2-1; TRBD2 matches 14 bases. Germline trimming cut 3 bases from V and 9 bases from J; bases unmatched to any gene: 7. The CDR3 sequence is 16 residues long. The germline V gene has CDR1 LGHNA and CDR2 YSLEER. CDR3 protein: CASSQGGLAGGGEQFF. CDR3 bases: TGCGCCAGCAGCCAGGGAGGACTAGCGGGAGGAGGTGAGCAGTTCTTC.